This T cell receptor (beta chain) was captured in a study of cytomegalovirus exposure and HLA in healthy donors. Regarding the study as a whole: Later on, analysis showed that most CMV-associated TCR beta chains appeared to be HLA-restricted. Associated with cytomegalovirus, according to the listing, were 164 TCR beta chains. The authors later linked a missense DCLRE1C variant to TCR beta V- and J-gene trimming.

Unmatched junction bases numbered 12, after V lost 0 bases and J lost 2 bases. This CDR3 contains 21 residues. The PCR was carried out with 60 Vbeta primers and 13 Jbeta primers. TCRdb keeps only in-frame clones here, not all; method: immunoSEQ multiplex PCR. The sample records about 270,000 clones, under 80% being singletons. Regarding this clone: What it recognizes is unknown.

Sequencing was carried out using PBMCs. The sequence was collected from a female donor in good health and CMV-seronegative. V is TRBV23-1 and J is TRBJ2-3; TRBD2 matches at 15 bases. TRBV23-1 is an ORF, with its function uncertain. CDR3 sequence reads: CASSQSGTSGRPPSLTDTQYF. In DNA, the CDR3 is TGCGCCAGCAGTCAATCGGGGACTAGCGGGAGGCCCCCCTCACTCACAGATACGCAGTATTTT.